The source of this T cell receptor (beta chain) is a study of blood T cell repertoires in COVID-19. The CDR3 sequence is 15 residues long. Libraries were prepared by immunoSEQ multiplex PCR; TCRdb keeps only in-frame clonotypes and omits some of them. Of approximately 210,000 clones listed, roughly 90% are singletons. The origin of this receptor is a woman in her 70s with acute or convalescent COVID-19. The sample consisted of peripheral blood. This chain connects TRBV21-1 to TRBJ1-2; TRBD1 is taken as the D call from the table, unchecked against the DNA. TRBV21-1 is a pseudogene locus. CDR3 DNA: TGTGCCAGCAGCACCGAACAGGGGGTTAACTATGGCTACACCTTC. It specifies CASSTEQGVNYGYTF.